This T cell receptor beta chain derives from a study of blood T cells in healthy people across ages. The germline V gene encodes CDR1 SGDLS and CDR2 YYNGEE. V was cut by 3 bases and J by 6 bases, with 14 bases left in between. This CDR3 is built from 14 residues. Using a J-beta primer mix together with a sample-barcoded 5' primer, a second PCR was run for roughly 7 to 11 cycles. TCRdb independently ran MiXCR on the 5' RACE reads; one entry per CDR3 protein. The table lists more than 900,000 distinct CDR3 sequences, almost 30% of them singletons. This same sample was also taken into another study, of T cells of mothers and their children.

V is TRBV9 and J is TRBJ2-3, with D hard to call. Sequencing was done on a sample of blood. The sequence derives from a woman aged 40 to 49 in good health. DNA of the CDR3: TGTGCCAGCAGCGCACAAAGGGCGGCCGATACGCAGTATTTT. This codes for CASSAQRAADTQYF.